This T cell receptor (beta chain) came from a study of cytomegalovirus exposure and HLA in healthy donors (dated by TCRdb to about 2017). Regarding the complete study: According to a later analysis, the 120 or so validation repertoires were produced on the same platform as the roughly 700 repertoires of the first cohort. The aim of the study was to test whether cataloging public T cell receptors could identify signatures of past pathogen exposure. Along with the approximately 670-subject first cohort, a separate validation cohort of over 90 different subjects was used. High-throughput TCR immunosequencing, statistical association of individual TCRs with disease status, and machine learning were combined to predict cytomegalovirus infection status. Overall results and qualifications from the work: A few of the identified cytomegalovirus-associated TCR beta chains were confirmed in vitro to be specific for cytomegalovirus antigens. Across donors, most TCR sequences were observed very rarely, whereas some public TCRs were present in many individuals. The validation cohort had no HLA typing available for a later analysis, so co-occurrence within that cohort was assessed over all 130 or so repertoires. A total of 164 TCR beta chains were listed by the study as associated with cytomegalovirus. It was suggested by the authors that the approach could potentially be generalized to other disease states and immunological phenotypes. Subsequent analysis determined that TCRs grouped into clusters in the first cohort also showed a tendency toward co-occurrence across the 90 to 150 validation repertoires, and about 94% of cluster scores exceeded 0. The classifier was reported to diagnose cytomegalovirus status with high specificity and sensitivity in both the original cohort and the validation cohort.

The germline V gene sets CDR1 to SGHRS and CDR2 to YFSETQ. The CDR3 sequence holds 16 residues, the cysteine and phenylalanine included. Of all the DNA, just the CDR3 is kept, 48 bases in frame from base 1. V loses 4 bases, J loses 3 bases, and the germline ends lie 20 bases apart. A word on this clone: Its recognized antigen is unknown. It has no much larger one-base neighbor in the sample; base qualities were not kept.

Library construction relied on the immunoSEQ multiplex PCR assay. As for the authors' bioinformatics: A statistical classification framework was developed to diagnose cytomegalovirus status using the catalog of TCR beta chain sequences. TCRdb limited this immuneACCESS table to in-frame rearrangements with V and J called. A share of clones is missing; checked studies link under half to unresolved V genes, and the rest is unexplained. For V, J and clone size, that table is used; D and trimming come from the DNA. The sample data list about 73,000 clones, and about 87% of these were observed just once. The top ten hold 3.8% of the sample. The donors were included in the validation cohort of some 120 subjects, a group kept apart from the roughly 670-subject first cohort.

This receptor was obtained from a woman younger than 35 in good health and CMV-seropositive. The chain links TRBV5-1 with TRBJ2-7; no D segment can be confidently identified. Source material: PBMCs. The DNA sequence is TGCGCCAGCAGCGTCGTGGCAGGTCCTCTTAACTACGAGCAGTACTTC. It encodes CASSVVAGPLNYEQYF.